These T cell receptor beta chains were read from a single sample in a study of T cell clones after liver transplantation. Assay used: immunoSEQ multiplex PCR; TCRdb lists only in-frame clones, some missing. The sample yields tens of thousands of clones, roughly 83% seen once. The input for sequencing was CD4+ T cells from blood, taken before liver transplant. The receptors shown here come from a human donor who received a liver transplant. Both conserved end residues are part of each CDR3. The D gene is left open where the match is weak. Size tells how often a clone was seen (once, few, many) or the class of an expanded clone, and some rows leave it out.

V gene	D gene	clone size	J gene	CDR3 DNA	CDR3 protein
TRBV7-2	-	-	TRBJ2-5	TGTGCCAGCAGCTTAGAAGTCTTTGGGACCCAGTACTTC	CASSLEVFGTQYF
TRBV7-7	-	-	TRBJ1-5	TGTGCTAACGGATTGACAGGTTACAATCAGCCCCAGCATTTT	CANGLTGYNQPQHF
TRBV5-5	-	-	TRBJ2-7	TGTGCCAGCAGCTTGACAGACTACGAGCAGTACTTC	CASSLTDYEQYF
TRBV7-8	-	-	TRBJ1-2	TGTGCCAGCAGCAAAAGACCAGAGACCTATGGCTACACCTTC	CASSKRPETYGYTF
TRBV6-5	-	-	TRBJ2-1	TGTGCCAGCAGCCCCGGGCCCCCGAGGAGGAATGAGCAGTTCTTC	CASSPGPPRRNEQFF
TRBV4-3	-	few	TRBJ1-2	TGCGCCAGCAGCCAAGATTCCAGGTTCTATGGCTACACCTTC	CASSQDSRFYGYTF
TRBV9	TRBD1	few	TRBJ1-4	TGTGCCAGCAGCGTAGATCCCGGGACAGGGTATGAAAAACTGTTTTTT	CASSVDPGTGYEKLFF
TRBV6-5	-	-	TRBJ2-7	TGTGCCAGCAGTTACTCCGCAGTTGGGGTCGTCGAGCAGTACTTC	CASSYSAVGVVEQYF
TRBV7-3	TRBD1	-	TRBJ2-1	TGTGCCAGCAGCGCCTCACAGGGGCGGGAGCAGTTCTTC	CASSASQGREQFF
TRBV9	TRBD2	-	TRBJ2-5	TGTGCCAGCAGCGTAGATCCTAGCGGGAGGGAGACCCAGTACTTC	CASSVDPSGRETQYF
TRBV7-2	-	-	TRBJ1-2	TGTGCCAGCAGCTTATTTCGGGCAGTTGATGGCTACACCTTC	CASSLFRAVDGYTF
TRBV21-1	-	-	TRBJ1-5	TGTGCCAGCCCCAGTGGGGGGGTAAAGCAGCCCCAGCATTTT	CASPSGGVKQPQHF
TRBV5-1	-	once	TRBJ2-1	TGCGCCAGCAGCTTGGAGGCAGGGGCAGGGGGGCGGTATGAGCAGTTCTTC	CASSLEAGAGGRYEQFF
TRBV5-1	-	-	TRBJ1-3	TGCGCCAGCAGCCACGGGCCAGGTTCTGGAAACACCATATATTTT	CASSHGPGSGNTIYF
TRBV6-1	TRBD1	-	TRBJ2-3	TGTGCCAGCAAGGACAGGAGAAACACAGATACGCAGTATTTT	CASKDRRNTDTQYF
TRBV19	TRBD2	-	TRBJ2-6	TGTGCCAGTAGTGCCCAGGCGGGGGATTCCGGGGCCAACGTCCTGACTTTC	CASSAQAGDSGANVLTF
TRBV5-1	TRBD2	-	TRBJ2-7	TGCGCCAGCAGCTTGGTAGCGGGGGGAAACTACGAGCAGTACTTC	CASSLVAGGNYEQYF
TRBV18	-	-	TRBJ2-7	TGTGCCAGCTCACCATCTAGCTACTACGAGCAGTACTTC	CASSPSSYYEQYF
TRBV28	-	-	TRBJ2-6	TGTGCCAGCAGCCCCCCCCCTAGCGCCCCAAAGACTTTC	CASSPPPSAPKTF
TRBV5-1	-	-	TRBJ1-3	TGCGCCAGCAGCTTGTCTTATGGAAACACCATATATTTT	CASSLSYGNTIYF
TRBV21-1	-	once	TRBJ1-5	TGTGCCAGCAGCACAAACTGTAGTACGAGCAATCAGCCCCAGCATTTT	CASSTNCSTSNQPQHF
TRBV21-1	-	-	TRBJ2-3	TGTGCCAGCAGCACCGGGGGGCGACTCACCACAGATACGCAGTATTTT	CASSTGGRLTTDTQYF
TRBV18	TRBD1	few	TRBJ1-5	TGTGCCAGCTCGCCGGGACAGGGGAATCAGCCCCAGCATTTT	CASSPGQGNQPQHF
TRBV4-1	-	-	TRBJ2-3	TGCGCCAGCAGCCAAGACCCCAACACAGATACGCAGTATTTT	CASSQDPNTDTQYF
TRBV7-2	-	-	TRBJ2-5	TGTGCCAGCAGCCGAGACGGTCAAGAGACCCAGTACTTC	CASSRDGQETQYF
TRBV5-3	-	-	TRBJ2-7	TGTGCCAGAAGCTTGGAAAATCCCTACGAGCAGTACTTC	CARSLENPYEQYF
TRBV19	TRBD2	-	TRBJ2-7	TGTGCCAGTAGGGAGACTAGCGGGATTCTCTACGAGCAGTACTTC	CASRETSGILYEQYF
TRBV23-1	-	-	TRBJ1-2	TGCGCCAGCAGTCAATACCGAGGCAGGGCTCTACTTAACTATGGCTACACCTTC	CASSQYRGRALLNYGYTF
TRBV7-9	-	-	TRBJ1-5	TGTGCCAGCAGCTTAGCGGGGGGCCAGACCCAGCATTTT	CASSLAGGQTQHF
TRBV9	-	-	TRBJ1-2	TGTGCCAGCAGCGTAGACGTCCTTAACTATGGCTACACCTTC	CASSVDVLNYGYTF
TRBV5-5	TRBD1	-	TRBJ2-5	TGTGCCAGCAGCTTCGGACAGGGGACTGAGACGACCCAGTACTTC	CASSFGQGTETTQYF
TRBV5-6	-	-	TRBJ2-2	TGTGCCAGCAGCTTGGTTACGGCAGGGAGGAACACCGGGGAGCTGTTTTTT	CASSLVTAGRNTGELFF
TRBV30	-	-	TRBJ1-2	TGTGCCTGGGGACAAGCCGATAACTATGGCTACACCTTC	CAWGQADNYGYTF
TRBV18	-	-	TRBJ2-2	TGTGCCAGCTCACCAGAACACCCCGGGGAGCTGTTTTTT	CASSPEHPGELFF
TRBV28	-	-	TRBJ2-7	TGTGCCAGCAGTTTACACCAACCCCTCTACGAGCAGTACTTC	CASSLHQPLYEQYF
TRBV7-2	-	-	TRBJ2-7	TGTGCCAGCAGCTCGGCGGGGGCGAGCGAGCAGTACTTC	CASSSAGASEQYF
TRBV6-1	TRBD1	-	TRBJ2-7	TGTGCCAGCAGTGCCGGGACAGGGGTCTACGAGCAGTACTTC	CASSAGTGVYEQYF